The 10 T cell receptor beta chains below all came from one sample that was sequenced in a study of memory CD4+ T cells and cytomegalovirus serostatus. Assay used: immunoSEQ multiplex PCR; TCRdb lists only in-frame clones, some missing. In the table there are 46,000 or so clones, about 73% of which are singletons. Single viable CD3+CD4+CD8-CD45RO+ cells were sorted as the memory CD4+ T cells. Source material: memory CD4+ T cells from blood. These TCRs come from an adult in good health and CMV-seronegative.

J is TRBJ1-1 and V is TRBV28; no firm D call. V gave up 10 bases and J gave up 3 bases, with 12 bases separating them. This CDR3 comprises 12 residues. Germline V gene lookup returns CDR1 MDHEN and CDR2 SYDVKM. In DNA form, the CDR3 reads TGTGCCACCCGGACGGCGCACACTGAAGCTTTCTTT. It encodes CATRTAHTEAFF. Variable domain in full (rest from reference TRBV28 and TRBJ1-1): DVKVTQSSRYLVKRTGEKVFLECVQDMDHENMFWYRQDPGLGLRLIYFSYDVKMKEKGDIPEGYSVSREKKERFSLILESASTNQTSMYLCATRTAHTEAFFGQGTRLTVV.

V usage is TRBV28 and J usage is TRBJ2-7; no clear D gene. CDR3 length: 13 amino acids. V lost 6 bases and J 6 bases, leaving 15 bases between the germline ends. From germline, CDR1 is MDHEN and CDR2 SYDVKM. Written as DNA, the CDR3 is TGTGCCAGCAGCCTCCGGCCGACCCCCGAGCAGTACTTC. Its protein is CASSLRPTPEQYF.

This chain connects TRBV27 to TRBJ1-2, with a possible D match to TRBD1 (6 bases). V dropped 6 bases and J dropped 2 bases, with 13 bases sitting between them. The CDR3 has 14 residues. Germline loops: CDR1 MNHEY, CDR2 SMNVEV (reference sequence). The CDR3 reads CASSDRRSNYGYTF. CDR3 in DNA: TGTGCCAGCAGCGACAGGAGATCCAACTATGGCTACACCTTC.

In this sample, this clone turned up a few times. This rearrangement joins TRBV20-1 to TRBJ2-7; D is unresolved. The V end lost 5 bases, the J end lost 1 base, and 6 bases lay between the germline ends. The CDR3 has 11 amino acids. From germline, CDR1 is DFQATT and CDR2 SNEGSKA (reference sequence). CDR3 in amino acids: CSADGSYEQYF. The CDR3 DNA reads TGCAGTGCTGACGGATCCTACGAGCAGTACTTC.

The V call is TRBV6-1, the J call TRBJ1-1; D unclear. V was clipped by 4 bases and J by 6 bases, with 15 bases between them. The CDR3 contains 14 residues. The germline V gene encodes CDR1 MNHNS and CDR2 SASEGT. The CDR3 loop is CASSAQLGGAEAFF. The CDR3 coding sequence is TGTGCCAGCAGTGCCCAGCTCGGTGGCGCTGAAGCTTTCTTT.

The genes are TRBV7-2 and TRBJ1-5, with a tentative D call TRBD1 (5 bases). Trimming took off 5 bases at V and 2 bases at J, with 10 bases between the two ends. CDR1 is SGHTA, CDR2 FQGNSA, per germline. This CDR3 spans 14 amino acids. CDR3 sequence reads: CASSRTPGNQPQHF. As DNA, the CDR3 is TGTGCCAGCAGCAGGACACCGGGCAATCAGCCCCAGCATTTT.

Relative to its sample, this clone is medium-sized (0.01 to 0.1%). The CDR3 coding sequence is TGTGCCAGCACTCGCAATGGGGGTTCCTACAATGAGCAGTTCTTC. This codes for CASTRNGGSYNEQFF. This rearrangement joins TRBV7-2 to TRBJ2-1; D may be TRBD1 or TRBD2 (5 bases each). Germline V gene data show CDR1 as SGHTA and CDR2 as FQGNSA. Trimming stripped 7 bases from V and 1 base from J, with 14 bases between. This CDR3 spans 15 amino acids.

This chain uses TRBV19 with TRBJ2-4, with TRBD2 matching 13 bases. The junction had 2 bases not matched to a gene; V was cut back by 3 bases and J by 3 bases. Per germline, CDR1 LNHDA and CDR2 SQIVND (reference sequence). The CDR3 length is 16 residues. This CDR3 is CASSMGLAGLKNIQYF. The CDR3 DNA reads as TGTGCCAGTAGTATGGGACTAGCGGGGCTCAAAAACATTCAGTACTTC.

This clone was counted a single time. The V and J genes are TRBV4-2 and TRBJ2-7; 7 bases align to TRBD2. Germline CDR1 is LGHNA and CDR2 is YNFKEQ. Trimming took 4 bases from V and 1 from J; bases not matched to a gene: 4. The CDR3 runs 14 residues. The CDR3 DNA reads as TGTGCCAGCAGCCCCTCGGGGGGATCCTACGAGCAGTACTTC. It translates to CASSPSGGSYEQYF.

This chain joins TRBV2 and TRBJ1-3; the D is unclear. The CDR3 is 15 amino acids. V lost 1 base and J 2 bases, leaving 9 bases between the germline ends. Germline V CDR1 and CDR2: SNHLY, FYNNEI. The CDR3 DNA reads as TGTGCCAGCAGTGAAGGCGAGGTCACTGGAAACACCATATATTTT. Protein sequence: CASSEGEVTGNTIYF.